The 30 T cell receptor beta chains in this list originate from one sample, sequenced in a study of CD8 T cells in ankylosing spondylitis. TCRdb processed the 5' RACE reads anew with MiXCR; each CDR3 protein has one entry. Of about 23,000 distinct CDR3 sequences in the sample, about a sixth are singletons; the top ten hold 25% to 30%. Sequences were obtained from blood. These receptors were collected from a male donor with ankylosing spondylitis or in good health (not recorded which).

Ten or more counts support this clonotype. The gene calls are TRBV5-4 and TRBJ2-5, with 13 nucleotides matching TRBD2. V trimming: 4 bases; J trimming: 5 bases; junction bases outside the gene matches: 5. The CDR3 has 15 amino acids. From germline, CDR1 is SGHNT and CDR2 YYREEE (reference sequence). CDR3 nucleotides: TGTGCCAGCAGCAGGACTAGCGGGAGCTGGGAGACCCAGTACTTC. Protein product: CASSRTSGSWETQYF.

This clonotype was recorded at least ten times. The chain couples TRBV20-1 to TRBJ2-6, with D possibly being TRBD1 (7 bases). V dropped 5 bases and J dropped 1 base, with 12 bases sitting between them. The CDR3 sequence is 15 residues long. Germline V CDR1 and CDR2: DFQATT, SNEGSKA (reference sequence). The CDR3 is CSALRDSSGANVLTF. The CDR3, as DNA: TGCAGTGCTTTGCGGGACAGTTCTGGGGCCAACGTCCTGACTTTC.

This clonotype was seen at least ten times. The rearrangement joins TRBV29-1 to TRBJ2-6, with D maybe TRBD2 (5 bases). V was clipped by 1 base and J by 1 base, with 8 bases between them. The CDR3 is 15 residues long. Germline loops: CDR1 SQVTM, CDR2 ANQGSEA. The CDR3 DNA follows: TGCAGCGTTGAAGTTGAGGGATCTGGGGCCAACGTCCTGACTTTC. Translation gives CSVEVEGSGANVLTF. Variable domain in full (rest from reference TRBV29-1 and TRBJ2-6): SAVISQKPSRDICQRGTSLTIQCQVDSQVTMMFWYRQQPGQSLTLIATANQGSEATYESGFVIDKFPISRPNLTFSTLTVSNMSPEDSSIYLCSVEVEGSGANVLTFGAGSRLTVL.

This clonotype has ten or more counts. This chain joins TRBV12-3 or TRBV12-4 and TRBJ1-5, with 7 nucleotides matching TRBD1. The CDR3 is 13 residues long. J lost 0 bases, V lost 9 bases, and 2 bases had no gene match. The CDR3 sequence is CASRQGSNQPQHF. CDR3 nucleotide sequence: TGTGCCAGTAGACAGGGTAGCAATCAGCCCCAGCATTTT.

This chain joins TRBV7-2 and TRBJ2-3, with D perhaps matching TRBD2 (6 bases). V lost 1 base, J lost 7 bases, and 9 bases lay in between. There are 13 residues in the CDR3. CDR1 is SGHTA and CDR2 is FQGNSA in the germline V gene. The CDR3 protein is CASSLGLEYTQYF. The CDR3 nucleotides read TGTGCCAGCAGCTTAGGACTAGAATATACGCAGTATTTT.

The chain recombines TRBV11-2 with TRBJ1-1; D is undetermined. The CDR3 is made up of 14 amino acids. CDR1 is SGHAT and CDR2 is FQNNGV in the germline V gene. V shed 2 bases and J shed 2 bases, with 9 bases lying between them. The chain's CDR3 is CASSLRGRNTEAFF. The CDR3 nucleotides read TGTGCCAGCAGCTTAAGAGGCAGAAACACTGAAGCTTTCTTT.

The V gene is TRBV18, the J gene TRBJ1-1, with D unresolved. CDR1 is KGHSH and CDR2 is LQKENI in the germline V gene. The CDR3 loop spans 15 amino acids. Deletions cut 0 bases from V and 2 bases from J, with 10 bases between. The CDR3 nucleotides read TGTGCCAGCTCACCACCGAGGGTTCGTAACACTGAAGCTTTCTTT. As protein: CASSPPRVRNTEAFF.

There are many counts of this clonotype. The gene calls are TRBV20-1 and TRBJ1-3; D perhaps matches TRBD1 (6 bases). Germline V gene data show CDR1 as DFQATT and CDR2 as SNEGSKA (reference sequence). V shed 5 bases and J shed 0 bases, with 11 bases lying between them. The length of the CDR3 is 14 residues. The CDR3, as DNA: TGCAGTGCTCTAGACAGGCCCTCTGGAAACACCATATATTTT. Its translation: CSALDRPSGNTIYF.

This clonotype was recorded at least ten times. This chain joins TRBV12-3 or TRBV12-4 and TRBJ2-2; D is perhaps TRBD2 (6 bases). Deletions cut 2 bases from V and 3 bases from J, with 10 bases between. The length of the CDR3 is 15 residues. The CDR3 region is CASSLRLGDTGELFF. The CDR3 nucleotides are TGTGCCAGCAGTTTACGACTAGGGGACACCGGGGAGCTGTTTTTT.

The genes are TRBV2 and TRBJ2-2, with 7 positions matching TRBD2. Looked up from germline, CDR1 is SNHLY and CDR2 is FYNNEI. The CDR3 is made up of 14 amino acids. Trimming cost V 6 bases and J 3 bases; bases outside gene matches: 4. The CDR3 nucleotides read TGTGCCAGCAGGGGCCTAGCGGACACCGGGGAGCTGTTTTTT. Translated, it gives CASRGLADTGELFF. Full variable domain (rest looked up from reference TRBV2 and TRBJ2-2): EPEVTQTPSHQVTQMGQEVILRCVPISNHLYFYWYRQILGQKVEFLVSFYNNEISEKSEIFDDQFSVERPDGSNFTLKIRSTKLEDSAMYFCASRGLADTGELFFGEGSRLTVL.

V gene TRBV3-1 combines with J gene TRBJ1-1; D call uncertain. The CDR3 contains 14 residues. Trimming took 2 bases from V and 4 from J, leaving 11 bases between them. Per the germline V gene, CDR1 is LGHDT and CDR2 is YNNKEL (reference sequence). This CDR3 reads CASSQWLGVTEAFF. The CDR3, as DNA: TGTGCCAGCAGCCAATGGCTTGGGGTCACTGAAGCTTTCTTT.

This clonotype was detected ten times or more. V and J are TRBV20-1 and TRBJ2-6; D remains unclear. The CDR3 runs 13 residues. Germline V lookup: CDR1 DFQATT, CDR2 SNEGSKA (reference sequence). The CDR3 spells CSGHNPGANVLTF. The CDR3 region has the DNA TGCAGCGGTCACAACCCGGGGGCCAACGTCCTGACTTTC.

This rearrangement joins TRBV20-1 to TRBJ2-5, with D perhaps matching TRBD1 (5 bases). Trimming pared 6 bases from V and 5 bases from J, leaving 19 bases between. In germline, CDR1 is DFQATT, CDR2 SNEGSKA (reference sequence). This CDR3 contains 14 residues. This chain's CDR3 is CSARPYLGLETQYF. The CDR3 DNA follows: TGCAGTGCGAGACCCTATCTGGGGCTGGAGACCCAGTACTTC.

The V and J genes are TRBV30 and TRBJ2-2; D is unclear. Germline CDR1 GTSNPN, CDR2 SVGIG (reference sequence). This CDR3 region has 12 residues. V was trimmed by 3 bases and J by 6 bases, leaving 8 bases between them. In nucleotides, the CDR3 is TGTGCCTGGAGCCCAAGGGCCGGGGAGCTGTTTTTT. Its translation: CAWSPRAGELFF.

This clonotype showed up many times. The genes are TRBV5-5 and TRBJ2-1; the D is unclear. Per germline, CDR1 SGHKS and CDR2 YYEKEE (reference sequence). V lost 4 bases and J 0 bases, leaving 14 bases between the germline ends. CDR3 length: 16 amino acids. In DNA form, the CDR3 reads TGTGCCAGCAGCCCGTACCCGAAGGGCTCCTACAATGAGCAGTTCTTC. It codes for CASSPYPKGSYNEQFF.

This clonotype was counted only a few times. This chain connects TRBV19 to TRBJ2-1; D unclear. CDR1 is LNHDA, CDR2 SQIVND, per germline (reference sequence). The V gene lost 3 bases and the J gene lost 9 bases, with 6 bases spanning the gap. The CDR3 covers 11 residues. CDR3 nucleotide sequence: TGTGCCAGTAGTATTTTGGGTGAGCAGTTCTTC. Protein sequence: CASSILGEQFF.

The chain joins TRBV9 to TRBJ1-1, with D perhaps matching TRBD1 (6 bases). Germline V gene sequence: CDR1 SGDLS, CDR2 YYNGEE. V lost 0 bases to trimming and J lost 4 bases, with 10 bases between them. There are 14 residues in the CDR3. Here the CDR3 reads CASSVDIGGTEAFF. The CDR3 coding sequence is TGTGCCAGCAGCGTAGATATAGGGGGCACTGAAGCTTTCTTT.

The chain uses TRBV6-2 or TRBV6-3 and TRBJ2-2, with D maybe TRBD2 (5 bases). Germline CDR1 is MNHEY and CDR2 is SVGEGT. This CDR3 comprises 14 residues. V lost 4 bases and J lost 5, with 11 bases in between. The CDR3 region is CASSSLGGTGELFF. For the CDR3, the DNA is TGTGCCAGCAGTTCCCTCGGCGGGACCGGGGAGCTGTTTTTT.

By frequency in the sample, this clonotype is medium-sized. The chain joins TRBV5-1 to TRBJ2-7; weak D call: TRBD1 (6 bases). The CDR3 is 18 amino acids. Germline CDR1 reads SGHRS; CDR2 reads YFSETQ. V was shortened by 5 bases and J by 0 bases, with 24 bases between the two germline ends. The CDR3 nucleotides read TGCGCCAGCAGACCCGACAGGCCGCTAATCTGGGGCTCCTACGAGCAGTACTTC. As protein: CASRPDRPLIWGSYEQYF.

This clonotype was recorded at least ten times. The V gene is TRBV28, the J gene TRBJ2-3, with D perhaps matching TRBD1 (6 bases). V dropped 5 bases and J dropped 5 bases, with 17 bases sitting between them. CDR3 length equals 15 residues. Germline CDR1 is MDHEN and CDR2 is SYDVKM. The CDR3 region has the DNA TGTGCCAGCAGTCGAACGGGACAAGATGGAGATACGCAGTATTTT. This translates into CASSRTGQDGDTQYF.

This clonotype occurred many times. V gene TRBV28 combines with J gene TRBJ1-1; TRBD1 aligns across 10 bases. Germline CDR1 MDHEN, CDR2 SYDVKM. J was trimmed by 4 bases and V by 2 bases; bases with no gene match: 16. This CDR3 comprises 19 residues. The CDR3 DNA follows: TGTGCCAGCAGTTTAGGCTTGACAGGGGGCGATAACCTCGGCACTGAAGCTTTCTTT. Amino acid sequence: CASSLGLTGGDNLGTEAFF. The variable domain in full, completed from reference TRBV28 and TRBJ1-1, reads DVKVTQSSRYLVKRTGEKVFLECVQDMDHENMFWYRQDPGLGLRLIYFSYDVKMKEKGDIPEGYSVSREKKERFSLILESASTNQTSMYLCASSLGLTGGDNLGTEAFFGQGTRLTVV.

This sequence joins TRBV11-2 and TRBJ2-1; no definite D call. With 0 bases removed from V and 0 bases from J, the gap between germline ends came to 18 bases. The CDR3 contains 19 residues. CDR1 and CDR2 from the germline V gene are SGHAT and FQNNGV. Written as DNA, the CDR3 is TGTGCCAGCAGCTTAGATTCGCCCGTAGGGTTAATCTCCTACAATGAGCAGTTCTTC. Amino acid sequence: CASSLDSPVGLISYNEQFF.

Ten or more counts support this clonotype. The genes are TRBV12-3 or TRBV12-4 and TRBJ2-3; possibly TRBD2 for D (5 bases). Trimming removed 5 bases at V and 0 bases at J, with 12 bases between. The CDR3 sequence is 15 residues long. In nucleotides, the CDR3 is TGTGCCAGCAGTCGAGGAGGAACTAGCACAGATACGCAGTATTTT. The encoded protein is CASSRGGTSTDTQYF.

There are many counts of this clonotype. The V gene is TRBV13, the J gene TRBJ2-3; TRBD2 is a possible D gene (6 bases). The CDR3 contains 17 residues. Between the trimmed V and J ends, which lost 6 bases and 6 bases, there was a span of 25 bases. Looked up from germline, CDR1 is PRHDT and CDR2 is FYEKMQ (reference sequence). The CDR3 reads CASSYYGTPDLSDTQYF. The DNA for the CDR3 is TGTGCCAGCAGTTATTATGGGACTCCTGACCTTTCGGATACGCAGTATTTT.

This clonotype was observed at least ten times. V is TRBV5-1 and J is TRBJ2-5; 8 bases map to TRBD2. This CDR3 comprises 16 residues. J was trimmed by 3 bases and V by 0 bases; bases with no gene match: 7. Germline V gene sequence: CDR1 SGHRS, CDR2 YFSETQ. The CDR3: CASSLAGRGGEETQYF. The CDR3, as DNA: TGCGCCAGCAGCTTGGCCGGGAGGGGCGGTGAAGAGACCCAGTACTTC. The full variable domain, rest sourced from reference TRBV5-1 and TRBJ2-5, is KAGVTQTPRYLIKTRGQQVTLSCSPISGHRSVSWYQQTPGQGLQFLFEYFSETQRNKGNFPGRFSGRQFSNSRSEMNVSTLELGDSALYLCASSLAGRGGEETQYFGPGTRLLVL.

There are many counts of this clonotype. The CDR3, as DNA: TGCAGTGCTAGAACAGGGGTGGAGACCCAGTACTTC. Residues: CSARTGVETQYF. The rearrangement joins TRBV20-1 to TRBJ2-5; 7 positions agree with TRBD1. V gave up 2 bases and J gave up 5 bases; unmatched junction bases: 2. Germline V gene sequence: CDR1 DFQATT, CDR2 SNEGSKA (reference sequence). The CDR3 has 12 residues.

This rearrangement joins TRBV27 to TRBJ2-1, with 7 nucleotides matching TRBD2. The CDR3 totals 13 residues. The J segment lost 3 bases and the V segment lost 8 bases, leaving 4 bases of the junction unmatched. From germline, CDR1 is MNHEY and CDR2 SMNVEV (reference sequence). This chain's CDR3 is CASLGGVYNEQFF. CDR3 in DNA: TGTGCCAGCCTTGGGGGGGTCTACAATGAGCAGTTCTTC.

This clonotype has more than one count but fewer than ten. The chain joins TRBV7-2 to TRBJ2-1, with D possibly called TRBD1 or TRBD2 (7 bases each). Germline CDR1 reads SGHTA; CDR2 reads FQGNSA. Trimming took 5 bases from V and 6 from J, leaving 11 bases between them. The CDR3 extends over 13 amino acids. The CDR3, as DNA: TGTGCCAGCAGCGGCAGGGGGGGCAATGAGCAGTTCTTC. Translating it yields CASSGRGGNEQFF.

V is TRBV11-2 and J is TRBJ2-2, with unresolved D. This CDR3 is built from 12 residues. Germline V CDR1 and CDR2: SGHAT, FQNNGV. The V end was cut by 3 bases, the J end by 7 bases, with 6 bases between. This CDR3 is CASSFNGGELFF. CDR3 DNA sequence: TGTGCCAGCAGCTTTAACGGCGGGGAGCTGTTTTTT. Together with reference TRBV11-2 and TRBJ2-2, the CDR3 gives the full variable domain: EAGVAQSPRYKIIEKRQSVAFWCNPISGHATLYWYQQILGQGPKLLIQFQNNGVVDDSQLPKDRFSAERLKGVDSTLKIQPAKLEDSAVYLCASSFNGGELFFGEGSRLTVL.

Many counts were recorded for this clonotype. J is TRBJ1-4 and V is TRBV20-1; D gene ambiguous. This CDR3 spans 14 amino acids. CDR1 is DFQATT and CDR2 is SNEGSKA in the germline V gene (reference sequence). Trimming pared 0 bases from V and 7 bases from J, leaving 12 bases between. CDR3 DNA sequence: TGCAGTGCTAGAGACGGTGGAGGAGGTGAAAAACTGTTTTTT. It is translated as CSARDGGGGEKLFF.